This T cell receptor beta chain was sequenced for a study of T-cell memory formation after mild COVID-19. This clonotype was detected only a few times. This CDR3 contains 15 residues. Unmatched junction bases numbered 3, after V lost 6 bases and J lost 0 bases. Germline-derived CDR1 and CDR2 are MNHEY and SVGAGI. Constant-segment primers and 5'RACE yielded cDNA libraries for TCR alpha and TCR beta, each carrying sample barcodes and UMIs. In TCRdb, the 5' RACE reads were re-called with MiXCR into one record per CDR3 protein. The data show about 150,000 distinct CDR3 sequences, roughly 13% seen once. The sequencing input was PBMCs or a T cell subset sorted from them (not recorded which). This clonotype was obtained from a man between 18 and 29 years old who had mild COVID-19 (a few samples of this study predate the infection). Cell type and time point are not known. The chain is built from TRBV6-5 and TRBJ2-7, with 12 bases matching TRBD2. The CDR3 is CASSQTSGGSYEQYF. CDR3 in DNA: TGTGCCAGCAGCCAGACTAGCGGGGGCTCCTACGAGCAGTACTTC.